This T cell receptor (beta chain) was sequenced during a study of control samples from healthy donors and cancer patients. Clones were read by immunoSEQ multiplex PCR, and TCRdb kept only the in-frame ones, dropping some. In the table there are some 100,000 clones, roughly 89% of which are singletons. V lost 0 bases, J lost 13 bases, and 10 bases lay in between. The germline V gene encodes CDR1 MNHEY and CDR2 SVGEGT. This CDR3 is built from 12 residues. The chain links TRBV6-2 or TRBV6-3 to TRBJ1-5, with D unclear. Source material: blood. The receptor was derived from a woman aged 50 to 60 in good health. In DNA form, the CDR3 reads TGTGCCAGCAGTTACTCGCAGGTGGTTCAGCATTTT. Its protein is CASSYSQVVQHF.